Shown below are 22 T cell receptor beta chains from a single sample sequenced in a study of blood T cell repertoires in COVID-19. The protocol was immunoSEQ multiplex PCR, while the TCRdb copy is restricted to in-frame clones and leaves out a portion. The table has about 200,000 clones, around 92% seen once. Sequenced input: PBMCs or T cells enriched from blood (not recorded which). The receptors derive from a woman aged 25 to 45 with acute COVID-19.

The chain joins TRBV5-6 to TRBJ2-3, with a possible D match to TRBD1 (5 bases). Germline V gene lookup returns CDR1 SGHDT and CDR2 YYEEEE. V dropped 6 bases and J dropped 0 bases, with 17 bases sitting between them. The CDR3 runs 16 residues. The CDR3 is CASNLYETASTDTQYF. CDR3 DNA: TGTGCCAGCAACCTCTACGAGACAGCAAGCACAGATACGCAGTATTTT.

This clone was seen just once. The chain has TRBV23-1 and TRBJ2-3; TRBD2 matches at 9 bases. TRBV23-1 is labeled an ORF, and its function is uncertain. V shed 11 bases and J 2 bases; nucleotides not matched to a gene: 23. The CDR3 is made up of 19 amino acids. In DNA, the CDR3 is TGCGCCCGCCGGAGCGACGGGGGGACGGCGGGGGGGAACACAGATACGCAGTATTTT. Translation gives CARRSDGGTAGGNTDTQYF.

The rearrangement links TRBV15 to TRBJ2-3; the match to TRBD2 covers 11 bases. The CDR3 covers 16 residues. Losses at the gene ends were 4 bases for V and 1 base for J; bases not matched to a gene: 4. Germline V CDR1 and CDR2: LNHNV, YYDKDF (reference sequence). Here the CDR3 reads CATSKELAGGTDTQYF. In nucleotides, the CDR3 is TGTGCCACCAGCAAAGAACTAGCGGGGGGCACAGATACGCAGTATTTT. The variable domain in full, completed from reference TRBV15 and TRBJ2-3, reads DAMVIQNPRYQVTQFGKPVTLSCSQTLNHNVMYWYQQKSSQAPKLLFHYYDKDFNNEADTPDNFQSRRPNTSFCFLDIRSPGLGDTAMYLCATSKELAGGTDTQYFGPGTRLTVL.

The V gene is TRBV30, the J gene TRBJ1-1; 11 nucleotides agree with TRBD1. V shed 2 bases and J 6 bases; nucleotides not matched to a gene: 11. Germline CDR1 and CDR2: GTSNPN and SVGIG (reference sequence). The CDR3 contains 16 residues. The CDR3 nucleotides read TGTGCCTGGAGTACCCCATTAGGACAGGGGGCTGCTGAAGCTTTCTTT. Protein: CAWSTPLGQGAAEAFF.

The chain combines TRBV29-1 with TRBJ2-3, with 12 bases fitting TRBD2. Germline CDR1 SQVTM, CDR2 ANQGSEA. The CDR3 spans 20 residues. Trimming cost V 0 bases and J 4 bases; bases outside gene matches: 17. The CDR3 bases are TGCAGCGTTGAAGAAGATTTCCTAGCGGGGGGGAGGCTCACGGCAGATACGCAGTATTTT. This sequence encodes CSVEEDFLAGGRLTADTQYF.

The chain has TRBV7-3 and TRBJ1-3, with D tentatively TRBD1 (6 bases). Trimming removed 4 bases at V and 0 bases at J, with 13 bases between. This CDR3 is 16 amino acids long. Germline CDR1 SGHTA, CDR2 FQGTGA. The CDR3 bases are TGTGCCAGCAGCTCGGACAGTTTCTTCTCTGGAAACACCATATATTTT. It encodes CASSSDSFFSGNTIYF.

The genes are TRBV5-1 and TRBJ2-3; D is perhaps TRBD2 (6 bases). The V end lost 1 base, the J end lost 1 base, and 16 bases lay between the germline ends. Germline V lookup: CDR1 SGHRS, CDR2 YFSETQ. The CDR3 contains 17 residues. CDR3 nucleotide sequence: TGCGCCAGCAGCTTGCAACCTACCGGAGGGGGCACAGATACGCAGTATTTT. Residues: CASSLQPTGGGTDTQYF.

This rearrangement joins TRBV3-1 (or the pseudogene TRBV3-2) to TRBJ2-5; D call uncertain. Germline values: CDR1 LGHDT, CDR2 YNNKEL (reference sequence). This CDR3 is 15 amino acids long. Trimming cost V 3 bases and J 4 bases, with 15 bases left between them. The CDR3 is CASSQSPLSPETQYF. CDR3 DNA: TGTGCCAGCAGCCAGAGTCCCTTAAGCCCAGAGACCCAGTACTTC.

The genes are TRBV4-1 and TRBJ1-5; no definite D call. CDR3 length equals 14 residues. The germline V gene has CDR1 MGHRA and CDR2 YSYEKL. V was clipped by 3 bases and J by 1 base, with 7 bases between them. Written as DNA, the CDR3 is TGCGCCAGCAGCCAGCACAGAAGCAATCAGCCCCAGCATTTT. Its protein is CASSQHRSNQPQHF.

The CDR3 reads CASSFGTSGAGEQFF. The CDR3 bases are TGCGCCAGCAGCTTCGGGACTAGCGGGGCGGGTGAGCAGTTCTTC. V usage is TRBV5-1 and J usage is TRBJ2-1, with TRBD2 matching 13 bases. The V gene end was trimmed by 2 bases and the J gene end by 9 bases; junction bases not matched to a gene: 5. CDR1 SGHRS and CDR2 YFSETQ come from the germline V gene. The CDR3 runs to 15 residues.

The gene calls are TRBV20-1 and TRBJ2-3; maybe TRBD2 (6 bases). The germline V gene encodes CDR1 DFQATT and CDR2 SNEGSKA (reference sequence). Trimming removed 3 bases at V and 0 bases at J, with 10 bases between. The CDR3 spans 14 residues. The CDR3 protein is CSASGDSSTDTQYF. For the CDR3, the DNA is TGCAGTGCTAGTGGGGACTCCAGCACAGATACGCAGTATTTT.

CDR3 sequence: CSVRDSSGANVLTF. CDR3 nucleotide sequence: TGCAGCGTGCGAGACAGCTCTGGGGCCAACGTCCTGACTTTC. This chain uses TRBV29-1 with TRBJ2-6; perhaps TRBD1 as D (5 bases). The CDR3 loop spans 14 amino acids. With 6 bases removed from V and 0 bases from J, the gap between germline ends came to 9 bases. Germline CDR1 SQVTM, CDR2 ANQGSEA.

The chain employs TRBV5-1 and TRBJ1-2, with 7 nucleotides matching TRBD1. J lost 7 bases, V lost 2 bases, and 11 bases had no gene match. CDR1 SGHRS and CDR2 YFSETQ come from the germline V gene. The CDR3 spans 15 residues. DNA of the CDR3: TGCGCCAGCAGCTTCTCTGGAGCAGGGGGTTTTGGCTACACCTTC. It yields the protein CASSFSGAGGFGYTF.

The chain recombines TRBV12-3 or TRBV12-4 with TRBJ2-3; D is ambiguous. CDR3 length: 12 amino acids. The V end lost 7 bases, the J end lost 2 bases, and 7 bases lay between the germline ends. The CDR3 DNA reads TGTGCCAGCAACTCCTTCACAGATACGCAGTATTTT. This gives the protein CASNSFTDTQYF.

The DNA for the CDR3 is TGTGCCAGCAGCCCAGGCGGGGGGGCGAGAAACACCATATATTTT. The encoded protein is CASSPGGGARNTIYF. This rearrangement joins TRBV7-7 to TRBJ1-3; TRBD1 is a possible D gene (6 bases). The CDR3 is 15 residues long. V was cut by 5 bases and J by 5 bases, with 16 bases left in between. Germline CDR1 SSHAT, CDR2 FNYEAQ (reference sequence). Full variable domain (missing parts from reference TRBV7-7 and TRBJ1-3): GAGVSQSPRYKVTKRGQDVTLRCDPISSHATLYWYQQALGQGPEFLTYFNYEAQPDKSGLPSDRFSAERPEGSISTLTIQRTEQRDSAMYRCASSPGGGARNTIYFGEGSWLTVV.

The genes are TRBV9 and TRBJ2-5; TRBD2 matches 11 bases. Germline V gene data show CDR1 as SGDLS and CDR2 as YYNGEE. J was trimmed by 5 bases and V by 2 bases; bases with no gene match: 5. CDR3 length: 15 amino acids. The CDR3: CASSVSGGASETQYF. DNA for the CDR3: TGTGCCAGCAGCGTTAGCGGGGGGGCCAGTGAGACCCAGTACTTC.

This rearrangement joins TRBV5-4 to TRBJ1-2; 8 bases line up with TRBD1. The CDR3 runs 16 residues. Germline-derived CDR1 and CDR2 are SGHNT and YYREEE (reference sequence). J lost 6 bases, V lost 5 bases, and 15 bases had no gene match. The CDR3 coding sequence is TGTGCCAGCAGATCGATATTCGCAGGACAGGGTGATGGCTACACCTTC. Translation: CASRSIFAGQGDGYTF.

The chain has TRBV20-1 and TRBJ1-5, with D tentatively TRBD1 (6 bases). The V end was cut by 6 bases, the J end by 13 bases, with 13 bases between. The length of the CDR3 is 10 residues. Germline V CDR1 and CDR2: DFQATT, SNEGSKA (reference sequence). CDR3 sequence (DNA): TGCAGTGCCTTTGGGGGACATCAGCATTTT. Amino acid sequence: CSAFGGHQHF.

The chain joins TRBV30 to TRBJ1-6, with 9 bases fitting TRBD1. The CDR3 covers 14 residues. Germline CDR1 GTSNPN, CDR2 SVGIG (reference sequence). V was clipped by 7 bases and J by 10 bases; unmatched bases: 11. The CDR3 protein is CAFSWRTGESPLHF. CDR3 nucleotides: TGTGCCTTCTCCTGGCGGACAGGGGAATCACCCCTCCACTTT.

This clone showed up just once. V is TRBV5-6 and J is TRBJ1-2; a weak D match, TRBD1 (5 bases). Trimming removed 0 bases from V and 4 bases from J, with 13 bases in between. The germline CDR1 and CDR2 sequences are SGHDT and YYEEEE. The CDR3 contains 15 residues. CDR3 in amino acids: CASSLGSGSFYGYTF. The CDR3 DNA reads TGTGCCAGCAGCTTGGGTTCAGGGTCTTTCTATGGCTACACCTTC.

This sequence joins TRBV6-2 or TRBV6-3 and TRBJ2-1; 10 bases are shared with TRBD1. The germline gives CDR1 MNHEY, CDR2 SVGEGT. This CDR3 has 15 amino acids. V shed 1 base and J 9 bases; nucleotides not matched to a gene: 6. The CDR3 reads CASSYLGTGDGEQFF. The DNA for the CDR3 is TGTGCCAGCAGTTACTTAGGGACAGGGGACGGTGAGCAGTTCTTC.

CDR3 DNA sequence: TGTGCCAGCAGCCCACCCGGGACAGGGGCTTTCTTT. As protein: CASSPPGTGAFF. The chain couples TRBV11-2 to TRBJ1-1; 9 nucleotides align to TRBD1. Germline-derived CDR1 and CDR2 are SGHAT and FQNNGV. V shed 5 bases and J 11 bases; nucleotides not matched to a gene: 6. The CDR3 length is 12 residues.